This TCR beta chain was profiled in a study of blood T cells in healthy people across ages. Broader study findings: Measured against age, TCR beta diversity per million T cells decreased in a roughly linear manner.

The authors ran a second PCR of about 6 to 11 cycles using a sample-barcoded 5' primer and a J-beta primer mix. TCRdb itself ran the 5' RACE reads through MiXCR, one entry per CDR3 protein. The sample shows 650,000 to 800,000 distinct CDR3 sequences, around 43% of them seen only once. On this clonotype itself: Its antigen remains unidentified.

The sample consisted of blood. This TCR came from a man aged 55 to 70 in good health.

The CDR3 bases are TGCGCCAGCAGCTTGGCCATGACAGGCTCCTACGAGCAGTACTTC. It codes for CASSLAMTGSYEQYF. The V and J genes are TRBV5-1 and TRBJ2-7; perhaps TRBD1 as D (6 bases). The germline V gene encodes CDR1 SGHRS and CDR2 YFSETQ. The CDR3 consists of 15 residues. Deletions cut 0 bases from V and 0 bases from J, with 10 bases between. Full variable domain (remainder filled in from reference TRBV5-1 and TRBJ2-7): KAGVTQTPRYLIKTRGQQVTLSCSPISGHRSVSWYQQTPGQGLQFLFEYFSETQRNKGNFPGRFSGRQFSNSRSEMNVSTLELGDSALYLCASSLAMTGSYEQYFGPGTRLTVT.